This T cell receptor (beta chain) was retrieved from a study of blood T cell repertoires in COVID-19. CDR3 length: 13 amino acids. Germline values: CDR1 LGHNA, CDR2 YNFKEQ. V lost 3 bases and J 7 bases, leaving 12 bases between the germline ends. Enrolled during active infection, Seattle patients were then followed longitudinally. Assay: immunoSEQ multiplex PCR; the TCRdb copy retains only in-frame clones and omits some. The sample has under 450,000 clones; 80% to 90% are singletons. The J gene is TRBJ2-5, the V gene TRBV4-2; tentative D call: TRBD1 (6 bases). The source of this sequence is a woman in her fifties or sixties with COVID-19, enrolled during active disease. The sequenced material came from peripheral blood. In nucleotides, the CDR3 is TGTGCCAGCAGCCAGGGGACACCGGGGACCCAGTACTTC. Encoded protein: CASSQGTPGTQYF.